This is a list of T cell receptor beta chains from one sample in a study of metastatic and nonmetastatic thyroid tumors. TCRdb re-called clones via MiXCR from the PCR reads. This table has fewer than 35,000 clones, about a quarter appearing once. Sequencing used blood. These receptor sequences come from a female donor with papillary thyroid cancer or a benign thyroid nodule (not recorded which). Some clones in this sample may be carry-over from other donors' samples. Each CDR3 is given with its conserved first and last residue. The D gene is left open where the match is weak. Clone size is given for some rows only: seen once, a few or many times, or a class if the clone is expanded.

CDR3nt: TGCAGTGCTGAGCCGGGACAGGGCCCCGATATTCCAAACTATGGCTACACCTTC
CDR3aa: CSAEPGQGPDIPNYGYTF
v_gene: TRBV20-1
d_gene: TRBD1
j_gene: TRBJ1-2
abundance: .

CDR3nt: TGCGCCAGCGCGTCGTGGGCGACCGGGGAGCTGTTTTTT
CDR3aa: CASASWATGELFF
v_gene: TRBV5-1
d_gene: .
j_gene: TRBJ2-2
abundance: .

CDR3nt: TGTGCCAGCAGTTGGACAGGGTCTAATGGCTACACCTTC
CDR3aa: CASSWTGSNGYTF
v_gene: TRBV27
d_gene: TRBD1
j_gene: TRBJ1-2
abundance: .

CDR3nt: TGCAGTGCTAGAGGGCACGTGGACAATGAGCAGTTCTTC
CDR3aa: CSARGHVDNEQFF
v_gene: TRBV20-1
d_gene: .
j_gene: TRBJ2-1
abundance: .

CDR3nt: TGCAGTTCTAGGCCCGCTACAGGGTATAGGGGCTACACCTTC
CDR3aa: CSSRPATGYRGYTF
v_gene: TRBV20-1
d_gene: .
j_gene: TRBJ1-2
abundance: .

CDR3nt: TGTGCCAGCATCGGGACTAGCGGGGGGTACACAGATACGCAGTATTTT
CDR3aa: CASIGTSGGYTDTQYF
v_gene: TRBV12-3/TRBV12-4
d_gene: TRBD2
j_gene: TRBJ2-3
abundance: many

CDR3nt: TGTGCCTGGAACCTAGCGGGACACACCGGGGAGCTGTTTTTT
CDR3aa: CAWNLAGHTGELFF
v_gene: TRBV30
d_gene: TRBD2
j_gene: TRBJ2-2
abundance: many

CDR3nt: TGCAGTGCTATGCCGGGGGGTAATGAGCAGTTCTTC
CDR3aa: CSAMPGGNEQFF
v_gene: TRBV20-1
d_gene: TRBD2
j_gene: TRBJ2-1
abundance: .

CDR3nt: TGTGCCAGCACGTTTTCTGGAAACACCATATATTTT
CDR3aa: CASTFSGNTIYF
v_gene: TRBV28
d_gene: .
j_gene: TRBJ1-3
abundance: many

CDR3nt: TGCGCCAGCAGTGTTTCGAGAAGGTTGAGATTATTACTTGATACGCAGTATTTT
CDR3aa: CASSVSRRLRLLLDTQYF
v_gene: TRBV10-1
d_gene: .
j_gene: TRBJ2-3
abundance: .

CDR3nt: TGTGCCAGCAGTATCTCGACACCGCTAAATTCACCCCTCCACTTT
CDR3aa: CASSISTPLNSPLHF
v_gene: TRBV27
d_gene: .
j_gene: TRBJ1-6
abundance: medium-sized

CDR3nt: TGCAGTGGCCAAATCAGGGACACTGAAGCTTTCTTT
CDR3aa: CSGQIRDTEAFF
v_gene: TRBV20-1
d_gene: .
j_gene: TRBJ1-1
abundance: many

CDR3nt: TGTGCCAGCAGTTTCGACGGGCCTCATCAGCCCCAGCATTTT
CDR3aa: CASSFDGPHQPQHF
v_gene: TRBV28
d_gene: .
j_gene: TRBJ1-5
abundance: many

CDR3nt: TGTGCCAGCAGCTTAGGGCTAGAGGGTTACGAGCAGTACTTC
CDR3aa: CASSLGLEGYEQYF
v_gene: TRBV7-2
d_gene: .
j_gene: TRBJ2-7
abundance: many

CDR3nt: TGTGCCAGCAGCCAAGTAGGGTGGGGGGCTGAAGCTTTCTTT
CDR3aa: CASSQVGWGAEAFF
v_gene: TRBV3-1
d_gene: .
j_gene: TRBJ1-1
abundance: many

CDR3nt: TGTGCCAGCAGTTACCAAAGAACTAGCGGGAGTGGTAATGAGCAGTTCTTC
CDR3aa: CASSYQRTSGSGNEQFF
v_gene: TRBV6-5
d_gene: TRBD2
j_gene: TRBJ2-1
abundance: medium-sized

CDR3nt: TGTGCCAGCAGTTTGAAGGAGGGAATCAATCAGCCCCAGCATTTT
CDR3aa: CASSLKEGINQPQHF
v_gene: TRBV27
d_gene: .
j_gene: TRBJ1-5
abundance: .